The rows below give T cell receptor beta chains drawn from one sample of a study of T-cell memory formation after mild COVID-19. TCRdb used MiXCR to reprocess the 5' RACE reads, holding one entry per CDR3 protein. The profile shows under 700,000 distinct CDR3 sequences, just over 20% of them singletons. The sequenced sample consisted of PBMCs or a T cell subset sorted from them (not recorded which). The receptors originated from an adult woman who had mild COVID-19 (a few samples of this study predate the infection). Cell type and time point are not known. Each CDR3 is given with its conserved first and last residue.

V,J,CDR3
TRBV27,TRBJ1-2,CASSYNRGQGYTF
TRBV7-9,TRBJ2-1,CASSSGRDPAYNEQFF
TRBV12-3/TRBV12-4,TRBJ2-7,CASSSSTGAISYEQYF
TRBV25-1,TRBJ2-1,CASSDPGQGDNEQFF
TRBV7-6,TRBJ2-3,CASSFQPSPSTDTQYF
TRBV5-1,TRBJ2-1,CASSPRDRGTDEQFF
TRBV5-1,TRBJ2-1,CASSQLAGTDEQFF
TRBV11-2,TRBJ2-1,CASSLTGGSRNEQFF
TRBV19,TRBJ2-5,CASRERAEETQYF
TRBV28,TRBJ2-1,CASTVPDGRAFEQFF
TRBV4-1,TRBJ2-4,CASSPIVRVAKNIQYF
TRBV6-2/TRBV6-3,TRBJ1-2,CASRLRDGQYGYTF
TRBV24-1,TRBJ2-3,CATSDSDSTDTQYF
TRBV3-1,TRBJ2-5,CASSQELTSVQETQYF
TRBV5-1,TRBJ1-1,CASGPSPNTEAFF
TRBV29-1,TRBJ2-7,CSVRDRGDEQYF
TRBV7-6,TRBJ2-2,CAVRTRINTGELFF
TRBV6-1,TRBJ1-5,CASIPAGLSNQPQHF
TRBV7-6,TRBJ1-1,CASSLAGSSVRGRRWNTEAFF
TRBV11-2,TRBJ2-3,CASSLEVDLMWTSGGTDTQYF
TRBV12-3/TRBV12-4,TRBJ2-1,CASSRLAEHNEQFF
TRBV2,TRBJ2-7,CASSGDYYEQYF
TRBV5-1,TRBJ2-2,CASSLSLRGTGELFF
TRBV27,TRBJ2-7,CASSRQTSAAPSRQYF
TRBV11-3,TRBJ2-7,CASSAPYPGQGFFYEQYF
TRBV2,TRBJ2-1,CASSLRLAGKGDEQFF
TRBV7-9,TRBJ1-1,CAIRGSGAFF
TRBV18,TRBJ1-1,CASSPIPQNTEAFF
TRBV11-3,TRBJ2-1,CASSQGLAWSSYNEQFF
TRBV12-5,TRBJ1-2,CASGLVGRRSNYGYTF
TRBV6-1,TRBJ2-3,CASSEGAVGTQYF
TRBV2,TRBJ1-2,CASSEKATGGHGYTF
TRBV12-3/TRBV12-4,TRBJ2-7,CASRHTGLAPYEQYF
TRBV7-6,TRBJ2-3,CASSSGSSATDTQYF
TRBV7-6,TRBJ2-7,CASSSDREGYEQYF
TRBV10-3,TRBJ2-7,CATARDGYEQYF
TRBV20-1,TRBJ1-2,CSANPQGAGGYTF